In its sample, the clone carrying this TCR beta chain was seen many times. This sample was included in a study of human T cells and chemical hapten exposure. MiXCR, run by TCRdb on the RACE reads, gives a single entry per CDR3 protein. The repertoire holds roughly 92,000 distinct CDR3 sequences, with 9.5% to 12% as singletons. The CDR3 extends over 15 amino acids. Germline values: CDR1 LNHDA, CDR2 SQIVND (reference sequence). The ends lost 4 bases at V and 6 bases at J; junction bases unmatched: 11. As to time point: patch test 2, 6 weeks after DPC sensitization. This sample's treatment: therapeutic diphenylcyclopropenone sensitization with weekly scalp DPC.

The material was whole blood, obtained in connection with sensitization to the hapten diphenylcyclopropenone (DPC). The TCR sequence derives from a woman aged 35 to 49 with alopecia areata. Some clones in this sample may be carry-over from other donors' samples. The rearrangement links TRBV19 to TRBJ1-2; 7 bases align to TRBD1. CDR3 region: CASSTRTGPSDGYTF. The CDR3 nucleotides are TGTGCCAGTAGTACGAGGACAGGTCCAAGTGATGGCTACACCTTC.